These T cell receptor beta chains were read from a single sample in a study of response to subunit inactivated influenza vaccine. TCRdb reprocessed the RT-PCR reads with MiXCR, giving one entry per CDR3 protein. The table includes some 480,000 distinct CDR3 sequences, about 10% detected once. Sequenced material: PBMCs from blood, taken roughly 48 days after vaccination. These receptors were taken from a man in his fifties or sixties who received an inactivated influenza vaccine. The CDR3 runs from the conserved cysteine through the conserved F or W. D genes are given only for firm matches. The size entry is marked missing in some rows and otherwise reads once, few, many or a size class.

size	J	D	V	DNA	CDR3
-	TRBJ2-5	-	TRBV29-1	TGCAGCGTTGAACCGGGCGGGGAGACCCAGTACTTC	CSVEPGGETQYF
many	TRBJ2-2	-	TRBV7-2	TGTGCCAGCAGCACCGAGGCTGGGAGAACCGGGGAGCTGTTTTTT	CASSTEAGRTGELFF
-	TRBJ1-2	-	TRBV19	TGTGCCAGTAGTGGGGGACCGGGACGAGGACACTATGGCTACACCTTC	CASSGGPGRGHYGYTF
-	TRBJ2-1	TRBD2	TRBV18	TGTGCCAGCTCACCGAGGTTTTCTAGCGGGAGTGATGAGCAGTTCTTC	CASSPRFSSGSDEQFF
many	TRBJ2-2	-	TRBV10-3	TGTGCCATCAGTGGAACCGGGGAGCTGTTTTTT	CAISGTGELFF
few	TRBJ1-5	TRBD1	TRBV2	TGTGCCAGCAGTGTTAACAGGGGGCATGAGCCCCAGCATTTT	CASSVNRGHEPQHF
-	TRBJ2-7	-	TRBV24-1	TGTGCCACCAGTGATGCCGCCACGACCTACGAGCAGTACTTC	CATSDAATTYEQYF
many	TRBJ1-6	-	TRBV10-3	TGTGCCATCTCCCAGGACAGAGATTCACCCCTCCACTTT	CAISQDRDSPLHF
few	TRBJ2-7	TRBD2	TRBV4-2	TGTGCCAGCAGCCAAGAGGCTAGCGGGAGCTCCTACGAGCAGTACTTC	CASSQEASGSSYEQYF
few	TRBJ2-7	-	TRBV4-3	TGCGCCAGCAGCCAAATGGTGCAGGGGTCTTCTTACGAGCAGTACTTC	CASSQMVQGSSYEQYF
few	TRBJ2-7	TRBD2	TRBV20-1	TGCAGTGCTAGGAAGCGGGGCATTACCTACGAGCAGTACTTC	CSARKRGITYEQYF
many	TRBJ2-3	-	TRBV20-1	TGCAGTGCTAGAGATATCCGTACTAGCACAGATACGCAGTATTTT	CSARDIRTSTDTQYF
few	TRBJ2-3	TRBD2	TRBV10-3	TGTGCCATCAGTGAGTCCGGGGGGAGCGCAGATACGCAGTATTTT	CAISESGGSADTQYF
many	TRBJ2-7	TRBD2	TRBV20-1	TGCAGTGCTAGAGATCGGGGGGGGGTTATGACTTACGAGCAGTACTTC	CSARDRGGVMTYEQYF
-	TRBJ2-7	-	TRBV7-2	TGTGCCAGCAGCTTAGCGTACACCAGAGACGAGCAGTACTTC	CASSLAYTRDEQYF
-	TRBJ1-2	TRBD1	TRBV4-1	TGCGCCAGCAAACGCCGGGACAGGGCCGTTCTAAACTATGGCTACACCTTC	CASKRRDRAVLNYGYTF
few	TRBJ2-7	-	TRBV10-3	TGTGCCATCAGTGAGTCGGGCGGCCGATACGAGCAGTACTTC	CAISESGGRYEQYF
few	TRBJ2-1	-	TRBV5-1	TGCGCCAGCAGACCGGTGGGGCAAGGATACAATGAGCAGTTCTTC	CASRPVGQGYNEQFF
many	TRBJ2-1	-	TRBV20-1	TGCAGTGCTAGCGGTCGGCTAGCGTCCTACAATGAGCAGTTCTTC	CSASGRLASYNEQFF
-	TRBJ2-2	-	TRBV6-1	TGTGCCAGCAGGGGGGCGAGATCTAACACCGGGGAGCTGTTTTTT	CASRGARSNTGELFF
-	TRBJ2-1	TRBD2	TRBV12-3/TRBV12-4	TGTGCCAGCAGTTTAGCTAGCGGGAGAGGGGTGCAGTTCTTC	CASSLASGRGVQFF
few	TRBJ2-3	TRBD2	TRBV6-1	TGTGCCAGCAGACTGCGGGGGAGCACAGATACGCAGTATTTT	CASRLRGSTDTQYF
once	TRBJ2-7	-	TRBV6-1	TGTGCCAGCAGCATGCAGGGGGGTCGGGAGCAGTACTTC	CASSMQGGREQYF
-	TRBJ2-3	-	TRBV29-1	TGCAGCGTTGACTCGGACAGCGATACGCAGTATTTT	CSVDSDSDTQYF
few	TRBJ1-1	-	TRBV3-1	TGTGCCAGCAGCCAACGTGGTGGCACTGAAGCTTTCTTT	CASSQRGGTEAFF
few	TRBJ1-1	-	TRBV6-5	TGTGCCAGCAGTTACTCCCGAGGGACTTTGAACACTGAAGCTTTCTTT	CASSYSRGTLNTEAFF
few	TRBJ2-5	TRBD2	TRBV9	TGTGCCAGCAGCGTAGGAAGCGGGGGGGCCGTGGAGACCCAGTACTTC	CASSVGSGGAVETQYF
-	TRBJ2-3	TRBD2	TRBV6-2/TRBV6-3	TGTGCCAGCACCCGTTCTAGCGGTTTCCCCGCCTATTTT	CASTRSSGFPAYF
-	TRBJ2-1	-	TRBV5-1	TGCGCCAGTACAAAGGAGCATCTAGCCGCCGGGGAGCAGTTCTTC	CASTKEHLAAGEQFF
-	TRBJ2-2	-	TRBV12-3/TRBV12-4	TGTGCCAGCGGTGGAGGGATGGGTGTTGCCGGGGAGCTGTTTTTT	CASGGGMGVAGELFF
few	TRBJ1-1	-	TRBV15	TGTGCCACCAGCAGAGAGGACAGAAACACTGAAGCTTTCTTT	CATSREDRNTEAFF
few	TRBJ2-3	-	TRBV5-1	TGCGCCAGCAGCCCTGGCGGAAGGGTTGGGAATACGCAGTATTTT	CASSPGGRVGNTQYF
-	TRBJ2-1	-	TRBV20-1	TGCAGTGCTAGAACTCGACTAGACTCCTACAATGAGCAGTTCTTC	CSARTRLDSYNEQFF
few	TRBJ2-5	-	TRBV4-1	TGCGCCAGCAGCCGGACCACCTTACAAGAGACCCAGTACTTC	CASSRTTLQETQYF
few	TRBJ1-6	-	TRBV11-3	TGTGCCAGCAGCTCACAAATGGGATCACCCCTCCACTTT	CASSSQMGSPLHF
few	TRBJ2-1	-	TRBV6-2/TRBV6-3	TGTGCCACAACACTGGGGGGGGGCCCCTACAATGAGCAGTTCTTC	CATTLGGGPYNEQFF
few	TRBJ2-3	TRBD2	TRBV7-3	TGTGCCAGCAGCTTGGCGGGAGTCTCAGATACGCAGTATTTT	CASSLAGVSDTQYF
-	TRBJ2-7	TRBD2	TRBV7-2	TGTGCCAGCAGCTCGACTAGCGGGAGTGGTTACGAGCAGTACTTC	CASSSTSGSGYEQYF
-	TRBJ2-2	-	TRBV4-1	TGCGCCAGCAGCCAGGCGGCGGACGGATCCACCGGGGAGCTGTTTTTT	CASSQAADGSTGELFF
many	TRBJ2-5	-	TRBV5-1	TGCGCCAGCAGCTTGGTATCGGGTCAAGAGACCCAGTACTTC	CASSLVSGQETQYF
many	TRBJ1-1	TRBD1	TRBV12-3/TRBV12-4	TGTGCCAGCAGCTGGACAGGGGACACTGAAGCTTTCTTT	CASSWTGDTEAFF
many	TRBJ2-3	-	TRBV15	TGTGCCACCAGCAGAGCCCTACAGGGCAGAGATACGCAGTATTTT	CATSRALQGRDTQYF
-	TRBJ2-1	-	TRBV20-1	TGCAGTGCTAGGCCCGCGGGCTACAATGAGCAGTTCTTC	CSARPAGYNEQFF
few	TRBJ1-4	-	TRBV6-5	TGTGCCAGCAGTTCGTGGGGGGCGATTGAAAAACTGTTTTTT	CASSSWGAIEKLFF
few	TRBJ1-1	-	TRBV6-2/TRBV6-3	TGTGCCAGCACCTCAACAGGGAGAGGCACTGAAGCTTTCTTT	CASTSTGRGTEAFF
few	TRBJ2-1	-	TRBV12-3/TRBV12-4	TGTGCCAGCAGTCCTGGAGGCCCGGGGAATGAGCAGTTCTTC	CASSPGGPGNEQFF
-	TRBJ2-5	-	TRBV20-1	TGCAGTGCTAGTATGGAGACCCAGTACTTC	CSASMETQYF
-	TRBJ2-1	TRBD2	TRBV5-6	TGTGCCAGCAGGCTCTTCGGGCCTCAGCGGGGGGAGCAGTTCTTC	CASRLFGPQRGEQFF
-	TRBJ2-3	-	TRBV5-1	TGCGCCAGCAGCTTGGCTCTGGGAGGAAGTGGCACAGATACGCAGTATTTT	CASSLALGGSGTDTQYF
few	TRBJ1-1	-	TRBV10-3	TGTGCCATCAGTGAGTCGAGTAAGGGTGAAGCTTTCTTT	CAISESSKGEAFF
many	TRBJ2-1	TRBD2	TRBV12-3/TRBV12-4	TGTGCCAGCAGTTTGTCTAGCGGGGATGACAATGAGCAGTTCTTC	CASSLSSGDDNEQFF